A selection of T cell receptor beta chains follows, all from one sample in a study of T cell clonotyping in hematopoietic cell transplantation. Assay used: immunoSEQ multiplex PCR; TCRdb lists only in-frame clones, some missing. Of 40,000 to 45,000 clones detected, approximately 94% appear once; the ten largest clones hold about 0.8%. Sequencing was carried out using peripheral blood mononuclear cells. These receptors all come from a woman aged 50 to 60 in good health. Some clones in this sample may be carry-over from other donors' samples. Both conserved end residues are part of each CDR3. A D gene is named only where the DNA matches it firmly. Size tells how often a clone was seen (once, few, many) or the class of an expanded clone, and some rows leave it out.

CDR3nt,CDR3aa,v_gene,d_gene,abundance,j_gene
TGTGCCAGCAGTGAATTGATCTACGAGCAGTACTTC,CASSELIYEQYF,TRBV6-1,-,-,TRBJ2-7
TGTGCCAGCAGCGCCGGGGGTACCGGGGAGCTGTTTTTT,CASSAGGTGELFF,TRBV9,-,-,TRBJ2-2
TGTGCCAGCAGCTTAGCCGGGGGTAGGGCCGGCTACACCTTC,CASSLAGGRAGYTF,TRBV11-1,-,-,TRBJ1-2
TGTGCCAGCAGTTTCTTGGCAGGGGCCTATGGCTACACCTTC,CASSFLAGAYGYTF,TRBV28,-,-,TRBJ1-2
TGTGCCAGCAGCGCCGACAGGGGCAGCAATCAGCCCCAGCATTTT,CASSADRGSNQPQHF,TRBV6-6,TRBD1,-,TRBJ1-5
TGTGCCATCAGTGAGTCGCTGAACACTGAAGCTTTCTTT,CAISESLNTEAFF,TRBV10-3,-,-,TRBJ1-1
TGTGCCAGCAGTGAAGAAGGGACTCTTACAGGGTTAAACACTGAAGCTTTCTTT,CASSEEGTLTGLNTEAFF,TRBV6-1,-,once,TRBJ1-1
TGTGCCAGCAGCCCCCCCCTACAAGAGACCCAGTACTTC,CASSPPLQETQYF,TRBV11-3,-,-,TRBJ2-5
TGTGCCAGCAGCGTAGAAGGTCCAGACTCTGGAAACACCATATATTTT,CASSVEGPDSGNTIYF,TRBV9,-,-,TRBJ1-3
TGTGCCAGCAGTTTTGCCGGGACCTCTACCTACGAGCAGTACTTC,CASSFAGTSTYEQYF,TRBV27,-,-,TRBJ2-7
TGTGCCAGCAGTACCTCCCTTCTAACCATATATTTT,CASSTSLLTIYF,TRBV6-1,-,-,TRBJ1-3
TGTGCCAGCAGTGTGGACAGGCGTTTCGCTAGCACAGATACGCAGTATTTT,CASSVDRRFASTDTQYF,TRBV2,TRBD1,-,TRBJ2-3
TGCGCCAGCAGTCAATCTTGGGACAGGTATTCCTACGAGCAGTACTTC,CASSQSWDRYSYEQYF,TRBV23-1,TRBD1,-,TRBJ2-7
TGTGCCTGCGGTCCCGAGCAGTACTTC,CACGPEQYF,TRBV28,-,few,TRBJ2-7
TGCGCCAGCAGCTTGGAGTCGGGGGCCGGGCAAGAGACCCAGTACTTC,CASSLESGAGQETQYF,TRBV5-1,-,-,TRBJ2-5
TGTGCCAGCAGCTCACAAGACAGATCCTACACCTTC,CASSSQDRSYTF,TRBV11-2,-,few,TRBJ1-2
TGTGCCTGGACCCCTTTAGACAGGGAAGACTATGGCTACACCTTC,CAWTPLDREDYGYTF,TRBV30,TRBD1,-,TRBJ1-2
TGTGCCAGCAGTACGCCCGCGGGGGCGGACAATGAGCAGTTCTTC,CASSTPAGADNEQFF,TRBV6-5,-,-,TRBJ2-1
TGTGCCAGCAGTTCGACCCTCCACGAGCAGTACTTC,CASSSTLHEQYF,TRBV6-5,-,few,TRBJ2-7
TGTGCCAGCAGCCAAATAATCGGCTACGAGCAGTACTTC,CASSQIIGYEQYF,TRBV14,-,-,TRBJ2-7
TGTGCCAGCAGCTTAGGAGCTGCCCCGAATGAGCAGTTCTTC,CASSLGAAPNEQFF,TRBV7-8,-,-,TRBJ2-1
TGTGCCAGCAGTCAGGCGGGACAGGGGTCTCAGCCCCAGCATTTT,CASSQAGQGSQPQHF,TRBV6-5,TRBD1,-,TRBJ1-5
TGTGCCAGCACCGCCCTAGGTGGTGTTGGTGGCTACACCTTC,CASTALGGVGGYTF,TRBV6-5,-,-,TRBJ1-2
TGTGCCAGCAGCCAGACGACAGGGGCCTCCTACAATGAGCAGTTCTTC,CASSQTTGASYNEQFF,TRBV4-2,TRBD1,-,TRBJ2-1